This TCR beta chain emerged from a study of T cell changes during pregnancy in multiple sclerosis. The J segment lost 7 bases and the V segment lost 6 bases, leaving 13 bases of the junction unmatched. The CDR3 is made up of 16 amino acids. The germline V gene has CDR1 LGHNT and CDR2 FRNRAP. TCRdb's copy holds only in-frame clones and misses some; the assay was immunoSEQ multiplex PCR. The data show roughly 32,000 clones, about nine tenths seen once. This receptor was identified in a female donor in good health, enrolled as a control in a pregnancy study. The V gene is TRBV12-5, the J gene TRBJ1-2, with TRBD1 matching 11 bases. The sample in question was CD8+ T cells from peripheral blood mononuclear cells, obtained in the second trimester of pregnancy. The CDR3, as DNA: TGTGCTAGTGGCTCTTACCGGGACAGGGGGTTGGGTGGCTACACCTTC. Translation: CASGSYRDRGLGGYTF.